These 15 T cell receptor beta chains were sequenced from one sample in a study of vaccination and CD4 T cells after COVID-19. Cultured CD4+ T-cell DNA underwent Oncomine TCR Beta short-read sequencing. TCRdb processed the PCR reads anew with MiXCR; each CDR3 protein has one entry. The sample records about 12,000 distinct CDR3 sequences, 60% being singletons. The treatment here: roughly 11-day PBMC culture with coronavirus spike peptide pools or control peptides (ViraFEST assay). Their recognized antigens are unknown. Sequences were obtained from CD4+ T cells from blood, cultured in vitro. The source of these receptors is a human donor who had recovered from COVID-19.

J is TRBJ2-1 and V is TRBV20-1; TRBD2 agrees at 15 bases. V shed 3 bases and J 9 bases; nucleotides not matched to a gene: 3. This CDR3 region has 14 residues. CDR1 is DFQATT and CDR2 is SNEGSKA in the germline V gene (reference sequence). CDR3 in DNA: TGCAGTGCTAGTCCGGGACTAGCGGGAGGTGAGCAGTTCTTC. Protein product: CSASPGLAGGEQFF.

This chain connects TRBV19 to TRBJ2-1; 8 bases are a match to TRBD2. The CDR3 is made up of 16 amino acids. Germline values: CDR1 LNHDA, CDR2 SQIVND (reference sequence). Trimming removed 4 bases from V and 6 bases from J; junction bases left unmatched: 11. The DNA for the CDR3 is TGTGCCAGTAGTAGTACGGGACTAGGGTCGGGCAATGAGCAGTTCTTC. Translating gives CASSSTGLGSGNEQFF.

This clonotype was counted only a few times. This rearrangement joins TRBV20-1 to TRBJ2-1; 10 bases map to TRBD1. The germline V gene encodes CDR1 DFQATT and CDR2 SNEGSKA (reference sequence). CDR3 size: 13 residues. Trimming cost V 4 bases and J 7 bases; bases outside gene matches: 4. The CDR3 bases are TGCAGTGCTACGGGGACAGGGGTAAATGAGCAGTTCTTC. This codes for CSATGTGVNEQFF.

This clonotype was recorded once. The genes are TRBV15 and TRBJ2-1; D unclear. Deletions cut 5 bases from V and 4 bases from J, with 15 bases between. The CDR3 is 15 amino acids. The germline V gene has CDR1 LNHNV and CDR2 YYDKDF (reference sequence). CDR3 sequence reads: CATSPPNPRYNEQFF. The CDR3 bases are TGTGCCACCAGCCCCCCTAACCCCAGATACAATGAGCAGTTCTTC.

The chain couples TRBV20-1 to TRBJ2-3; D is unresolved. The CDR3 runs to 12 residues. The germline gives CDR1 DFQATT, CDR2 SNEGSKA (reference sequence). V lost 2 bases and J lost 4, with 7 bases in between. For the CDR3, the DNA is TGCAGTGCTAGAAACGGCCCAGATACGCAGTATTTT. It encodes CSARNGPDTQYF.

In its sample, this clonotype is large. The CDR3 loop reads CATAVNRGGAEAFF. CDR3 DNA sequence: TGTGCCACCGCAGTCAACAGGGGTGGGGCTGAAGCTTTCTTT. The chain has TRBV6-1 and TRBJ1-1, with TRBD1 matching 7 bases. CDR1 is MNHNS and CDR2 is SASEGT in the germline V gene. With V trimmed by 10 bases and J by 6 bases, 14 bases remained unmatched. The CDR3 is 14 residues long.

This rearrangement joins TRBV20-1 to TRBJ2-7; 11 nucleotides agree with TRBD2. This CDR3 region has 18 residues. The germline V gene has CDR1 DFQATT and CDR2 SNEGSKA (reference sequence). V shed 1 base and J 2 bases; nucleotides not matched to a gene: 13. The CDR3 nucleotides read TGCAGTGCTAGAGTAGTACTAGCGGGAGCGAAACAGACCTACGAGCAGTACTTC. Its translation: CSARVVLAGAKQTYEQYF.

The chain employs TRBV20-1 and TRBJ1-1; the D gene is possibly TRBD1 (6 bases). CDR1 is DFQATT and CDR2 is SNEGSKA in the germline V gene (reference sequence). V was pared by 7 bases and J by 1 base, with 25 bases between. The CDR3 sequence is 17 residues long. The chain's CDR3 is CSGVGAGLGRTNTEAFF. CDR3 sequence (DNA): TGCAGTGGCGTGGGGGCGGGTTTAGGCAGGACGAACACTGAAGCTTTCTTT.

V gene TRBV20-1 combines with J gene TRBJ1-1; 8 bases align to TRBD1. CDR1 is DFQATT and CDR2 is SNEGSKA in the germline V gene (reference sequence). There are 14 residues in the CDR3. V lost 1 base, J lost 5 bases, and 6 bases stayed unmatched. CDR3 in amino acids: CSARVGQGMTEAFF. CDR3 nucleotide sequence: TGCAGTGCTAGAGTCGGACAGGGTATGACTGAAGCTTTCTTT.

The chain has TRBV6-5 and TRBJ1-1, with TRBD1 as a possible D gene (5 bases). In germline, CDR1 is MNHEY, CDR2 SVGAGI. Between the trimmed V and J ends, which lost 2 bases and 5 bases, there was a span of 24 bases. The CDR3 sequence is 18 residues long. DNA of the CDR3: TGTGCCAGCAGTTACGTGGGGAGGGGCCTAACCCGGGGTACTGAAGCTTTCTTT. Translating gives CASSYVGRGLTRGTEAFF.

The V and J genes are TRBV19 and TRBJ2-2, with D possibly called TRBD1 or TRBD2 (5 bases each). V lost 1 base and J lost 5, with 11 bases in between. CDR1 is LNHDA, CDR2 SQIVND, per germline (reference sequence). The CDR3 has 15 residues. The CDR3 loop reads CASSIAAGATGELFF. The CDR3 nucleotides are TGTGCCAGTAGTATAGCCGCCGGGGCGACCGGGGAGCTGTTTTTT.

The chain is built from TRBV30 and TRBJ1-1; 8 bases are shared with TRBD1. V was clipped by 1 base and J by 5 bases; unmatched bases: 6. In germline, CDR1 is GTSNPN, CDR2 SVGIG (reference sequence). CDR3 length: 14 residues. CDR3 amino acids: CAWSGSRGQTEAFF. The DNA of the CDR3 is TGTGCCTGGAGTGGCTCCAGGGGGCAAACTGAAGCTTTCTTT.

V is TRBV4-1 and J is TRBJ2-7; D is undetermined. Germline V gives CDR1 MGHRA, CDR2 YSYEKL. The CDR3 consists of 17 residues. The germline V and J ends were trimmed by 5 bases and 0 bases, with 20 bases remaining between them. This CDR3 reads CASSGSSRQPSSYEQYF. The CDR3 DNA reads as TGCGCCAGCAGCGGCAGTTCAAGACAACCCAGCTCCTACGAGCAGTACTTC.

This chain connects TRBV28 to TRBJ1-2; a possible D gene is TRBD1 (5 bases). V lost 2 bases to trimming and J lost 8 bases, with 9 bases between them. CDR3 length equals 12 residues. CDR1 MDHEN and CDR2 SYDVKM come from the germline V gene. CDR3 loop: CASSLQGWGYTF. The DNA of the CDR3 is TGTGCCAGCAGTTTACAGGGTTGGGGCTACACCTTC.

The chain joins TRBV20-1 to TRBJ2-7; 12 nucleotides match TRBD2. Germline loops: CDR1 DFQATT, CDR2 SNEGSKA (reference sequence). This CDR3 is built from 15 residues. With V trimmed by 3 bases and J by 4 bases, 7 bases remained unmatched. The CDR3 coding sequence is TGCAGTGCTAGTTCTAGCGGGAGGGCTGGATACGAGCAGTACTTC. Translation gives CSASSSGRAGYEQYF.